This T cell receptor (beta chain) was found in a study of blood T cell repertoires in COVID-19. Study-wide background: Spain, Italy and the United States supplied samples that represented acute and convalescent COVID-19. The cDNA or gDNA used as material had been derived from T cells, B-cell-depleted T cells, or PBMCs.

Sequencing used immunoSEQ multiplex PCR; TCRdb keeps in-frame clones, though not all of them. The repertoire includes about 170,000 clones, approximately 82% of them detected once, and 6.5% to 8.5% sits in the top ten. The CDR3 has 15 residues. V was clipped by 7 bases and J by 3 bases; unmatched bases: 6. In germline, CDR1 is LNHDA, CDR2 SQIVND (reference sequence). This clonotype was sampled from a woman aged 40 to 50 with COVID-19, enrolled during active disease. The sequenced sample consisted of peripheral blood. The chain is built from TRBV19 and TRBJ1-4; the match to TRBD1 covers 9 bases. CDR3 protein: CASTNRGQPNEKLFF. The CDR3 DNA follows: TGTGCCAGTACCAACAGGGGGCAGCCTAATGAAAAACTGTTTTTT.